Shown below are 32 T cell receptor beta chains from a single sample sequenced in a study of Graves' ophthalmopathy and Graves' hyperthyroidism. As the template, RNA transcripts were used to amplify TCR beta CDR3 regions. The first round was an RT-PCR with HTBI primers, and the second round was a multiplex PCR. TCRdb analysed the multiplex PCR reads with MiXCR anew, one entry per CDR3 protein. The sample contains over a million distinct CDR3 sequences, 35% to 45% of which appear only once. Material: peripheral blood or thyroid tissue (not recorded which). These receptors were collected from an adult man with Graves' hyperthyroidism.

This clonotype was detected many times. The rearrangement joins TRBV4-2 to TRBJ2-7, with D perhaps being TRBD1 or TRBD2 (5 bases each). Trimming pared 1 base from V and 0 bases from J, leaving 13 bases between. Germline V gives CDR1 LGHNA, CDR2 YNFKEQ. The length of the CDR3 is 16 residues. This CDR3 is CASSQGGGQSSYEQYF. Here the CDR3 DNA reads TGTGCCAGCAGCCAAGGCGGAGGACAAAGCTCCTACGAGCAGTACTTC.

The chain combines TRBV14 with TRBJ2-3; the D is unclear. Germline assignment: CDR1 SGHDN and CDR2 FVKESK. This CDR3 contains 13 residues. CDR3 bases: TGTGCTCAGAGCCCAGCGTACACAGATACGCAGTATTTT. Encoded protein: CAQSPAYTDTQYF.

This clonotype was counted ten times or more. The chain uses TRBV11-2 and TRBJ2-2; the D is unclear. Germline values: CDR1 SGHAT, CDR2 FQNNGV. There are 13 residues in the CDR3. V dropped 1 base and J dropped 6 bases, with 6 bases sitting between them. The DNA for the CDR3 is TGTGCCAGCAGCTTAGTTTTCGCCGGGGAGCTGTTTTTT. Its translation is CASSLVFAGELFF. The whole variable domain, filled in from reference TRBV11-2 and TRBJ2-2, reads EAGVAQSPRYKIIEKRQSVAFWCNPISGHATLYWYQQILGQGPKLLIQFQNNGVVDDSQLPKDRFSAERLKGVDSTLKIQPAKLEDSAVYLCASSLVFAGELFFGEGSRLTVL.

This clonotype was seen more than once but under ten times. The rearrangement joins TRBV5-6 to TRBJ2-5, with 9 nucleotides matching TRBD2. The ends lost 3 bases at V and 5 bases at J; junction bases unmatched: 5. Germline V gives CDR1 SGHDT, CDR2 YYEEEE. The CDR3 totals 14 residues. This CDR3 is CASSSLAGVETQYF. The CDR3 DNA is TGTGCCAGCAGCTCCTTAGCGGGGGTGGAGACCCAGTACTTC.

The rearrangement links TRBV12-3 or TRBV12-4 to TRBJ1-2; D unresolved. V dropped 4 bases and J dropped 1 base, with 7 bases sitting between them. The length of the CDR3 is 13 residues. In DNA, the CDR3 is TGTGCCAGCAGTTCTACCGATAACTATGGCTACACCTTC. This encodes CASSSTDNYGYTF.

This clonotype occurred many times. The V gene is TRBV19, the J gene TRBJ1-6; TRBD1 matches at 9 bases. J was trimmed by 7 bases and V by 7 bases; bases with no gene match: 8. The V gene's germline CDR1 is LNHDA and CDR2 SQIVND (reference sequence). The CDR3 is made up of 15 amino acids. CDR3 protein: CASTPGQGENSPLHF. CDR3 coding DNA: TGTGCCAGTACCCCGGGACAGGGCGAAAATTCACCCCTCCACTTT. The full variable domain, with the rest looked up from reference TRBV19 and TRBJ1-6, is DGGITQSPKYLFRKEGQNVTLSCEQNLNHDAMYWYRQDPGQGLRLIYYSQIVNDFQKGDIAEGYSVSREKKESFPLTVTSAQKNPTAFYLCASTPGQGENSPLHFGNGTRLTVT.

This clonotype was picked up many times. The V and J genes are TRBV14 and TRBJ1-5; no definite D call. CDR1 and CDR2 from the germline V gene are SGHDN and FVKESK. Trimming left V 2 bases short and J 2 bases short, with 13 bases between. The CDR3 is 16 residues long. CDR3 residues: CASSQRTTLCNQPQHF. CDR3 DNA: TGTGCCAGCAGCCAACGTACAACTCTATGCAATCAGCCCCAGCATTTT.

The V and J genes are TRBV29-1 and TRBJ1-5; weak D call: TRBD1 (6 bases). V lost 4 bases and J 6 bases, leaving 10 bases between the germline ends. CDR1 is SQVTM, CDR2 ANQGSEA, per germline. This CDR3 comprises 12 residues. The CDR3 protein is CSVVGGPQPQHF. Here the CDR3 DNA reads TGCAGCGTTGTCGGGGGGCCTCAGCCCCAGCATTTT. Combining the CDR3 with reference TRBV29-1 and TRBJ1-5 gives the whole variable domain SAVISQKPSRDICQRGTSLTIQCQVDSQVTMMFWYRQQPGQSLTLIATANQGSEATYESGFVIDKFPISRPNLTFSTLTVSNMSPEDSSIYLCSVVGGPQPQHFGDGTRLSIL.

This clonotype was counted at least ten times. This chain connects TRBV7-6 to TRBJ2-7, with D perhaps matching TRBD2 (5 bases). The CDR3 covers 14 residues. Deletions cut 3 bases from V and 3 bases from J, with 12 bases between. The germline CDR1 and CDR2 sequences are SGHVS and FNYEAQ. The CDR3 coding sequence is TGTGCCAGCAGCTTCCGGCCCCGGGGCTACGAGCAGTACTTC. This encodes CASSFRPRGYEQYF.

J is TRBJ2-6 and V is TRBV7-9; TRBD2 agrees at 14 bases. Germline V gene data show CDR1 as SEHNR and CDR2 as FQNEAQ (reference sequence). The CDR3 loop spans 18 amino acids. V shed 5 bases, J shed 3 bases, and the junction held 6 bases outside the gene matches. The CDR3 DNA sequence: TGTGCCAGCAGCCCGGGACTAGCGGGAGTGGGTGGGGCCAACGTCCTGACTTTC. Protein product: CASSPGLAGVGGANVLTF.

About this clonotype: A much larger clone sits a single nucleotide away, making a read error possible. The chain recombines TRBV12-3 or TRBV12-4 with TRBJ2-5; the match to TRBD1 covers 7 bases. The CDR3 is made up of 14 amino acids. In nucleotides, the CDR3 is TGTGCCGGCAGTTTGTTAGGGGGCGAAGAGACCCAGTACTTC. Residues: CAGSLLGGEETQYF.

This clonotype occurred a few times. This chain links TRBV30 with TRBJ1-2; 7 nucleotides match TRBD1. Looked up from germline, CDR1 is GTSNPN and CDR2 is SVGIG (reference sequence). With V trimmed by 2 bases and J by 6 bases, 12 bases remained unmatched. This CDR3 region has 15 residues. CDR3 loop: CAWSTPQGGFDGYTF. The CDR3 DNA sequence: TGTGCCTGGAGTACGCCCCAGGGGGGATTCGATGGCTACACCTTC.

CDR3 loop: CASSHLPGLRLHF. The CDR3 region has the DNA TGTGCCAGTAGTCACCTACCGGGACTACGCCTCCACTTT. This chain joins TRBV19 and TRBJ1-6; a possible D gene is TRBD1 (5 bases). From germline, CDR1 is LNHDA and CDR2 SQIVND (reference sequence). Trimming left V 5 bases short and J 15 bases short, with 17 bases between. The CDR3 covers 13 residues. The variable domain in full, with the rest retrieved from reference TRBV19 and TRBJ1-6, is DGGITQSPKYLFRKEGQNVTLSCEQNLNHDAMYWYRQDPGQGLRLIYYSQIVNDFQKGDIAEGYSVSREKKESFPLTVTSAQKNPTAFYLCASSHLPGLRLHFGNGTRLTVT.

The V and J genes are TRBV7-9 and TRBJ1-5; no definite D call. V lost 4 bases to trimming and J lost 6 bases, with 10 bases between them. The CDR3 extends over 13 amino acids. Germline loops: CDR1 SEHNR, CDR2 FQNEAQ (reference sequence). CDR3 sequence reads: CASSSSGSQPQHF. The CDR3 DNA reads TGTGCCAGCAGCTCATCGGGTAGTCAGCCCCAGCATTTT.

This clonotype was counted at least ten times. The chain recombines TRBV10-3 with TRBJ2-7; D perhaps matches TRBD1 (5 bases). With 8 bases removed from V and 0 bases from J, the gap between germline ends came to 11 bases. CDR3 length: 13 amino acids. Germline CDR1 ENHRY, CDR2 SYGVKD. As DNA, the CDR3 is TGTGCCATCCGCAGGGAAGTCTCCTACGAGCAGTACTTC. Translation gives CAIRREVSYEQYF.

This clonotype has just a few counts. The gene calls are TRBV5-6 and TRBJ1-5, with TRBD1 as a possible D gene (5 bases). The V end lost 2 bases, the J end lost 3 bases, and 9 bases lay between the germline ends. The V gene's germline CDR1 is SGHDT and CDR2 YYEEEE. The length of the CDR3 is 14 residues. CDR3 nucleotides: TGTGCCAGCAGCTTAATACAGGACAATCAGCCCCAGCATTTT. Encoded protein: CASSLIQDNQPQHF.

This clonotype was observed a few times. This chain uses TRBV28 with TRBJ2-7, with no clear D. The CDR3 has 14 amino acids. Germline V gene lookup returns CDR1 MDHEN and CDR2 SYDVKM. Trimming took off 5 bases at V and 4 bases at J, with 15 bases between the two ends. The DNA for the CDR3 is TGTGCCAGCAGTACAGATTTGCAGCCATACGAGCAGTACTTC. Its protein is CASSTDLQPYEQYF.

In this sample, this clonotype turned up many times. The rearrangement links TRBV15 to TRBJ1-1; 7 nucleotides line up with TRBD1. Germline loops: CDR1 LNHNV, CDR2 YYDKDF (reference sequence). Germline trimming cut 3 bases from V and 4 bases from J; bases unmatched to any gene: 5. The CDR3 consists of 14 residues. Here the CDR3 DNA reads TGTGCCACCAGCAGGGTAACAGGGGCCACTGAAGCTTTCTTT. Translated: CATSRVTGATEAFF.

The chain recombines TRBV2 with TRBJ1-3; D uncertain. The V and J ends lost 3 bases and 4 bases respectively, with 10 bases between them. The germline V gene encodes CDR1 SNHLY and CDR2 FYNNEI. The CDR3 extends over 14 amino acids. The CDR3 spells CASSEGGGGNTIYF. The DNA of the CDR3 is TGTGCCAGCAGTGAGGGAGGAGGAGGAAACACCATATATTTT.

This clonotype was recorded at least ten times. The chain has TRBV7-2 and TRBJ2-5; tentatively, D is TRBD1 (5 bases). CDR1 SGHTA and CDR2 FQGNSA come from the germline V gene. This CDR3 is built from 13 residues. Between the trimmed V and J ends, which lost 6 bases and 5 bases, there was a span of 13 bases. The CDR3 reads CASSRQIWETQYF. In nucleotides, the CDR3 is TGTGCCAGCAGTCGACAGATTTGGGAGACCCAGTACTTC.

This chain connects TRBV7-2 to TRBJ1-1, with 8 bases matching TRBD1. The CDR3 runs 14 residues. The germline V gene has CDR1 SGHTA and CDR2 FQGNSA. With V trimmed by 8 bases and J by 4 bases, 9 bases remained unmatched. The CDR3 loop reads CASGGGTGPTEAFF. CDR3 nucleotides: TGTGCCAGCGGAGGGGGGACAGGCCCCACTGAAGCTTTCTTT.

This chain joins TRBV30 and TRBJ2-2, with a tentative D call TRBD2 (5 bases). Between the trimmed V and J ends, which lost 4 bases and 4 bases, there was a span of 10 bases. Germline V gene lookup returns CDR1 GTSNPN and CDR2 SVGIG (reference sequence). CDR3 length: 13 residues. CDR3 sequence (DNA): TGTGCCTGGATAGTGAGCGGCACCGGGGAGCTGTTTTTT. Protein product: CAWIVSGTGELFF.

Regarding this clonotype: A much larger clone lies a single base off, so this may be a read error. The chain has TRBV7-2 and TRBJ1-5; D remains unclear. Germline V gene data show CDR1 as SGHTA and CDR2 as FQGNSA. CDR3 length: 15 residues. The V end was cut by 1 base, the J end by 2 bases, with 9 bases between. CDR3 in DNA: TGTGCCAGCAGCTTAGTGGATGTCGGCAATCAGCCCCAGCATTTT. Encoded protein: CASSLVDVGNQPQHF.

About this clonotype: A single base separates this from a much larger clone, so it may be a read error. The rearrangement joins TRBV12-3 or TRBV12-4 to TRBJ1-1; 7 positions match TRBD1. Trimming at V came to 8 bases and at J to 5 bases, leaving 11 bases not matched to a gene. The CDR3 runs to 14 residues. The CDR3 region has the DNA TGTGCCAGCCGCCGTACAGGGGAAGGGACTGAAGCTTTCTTT. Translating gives CASRRTGEGTEAFF.

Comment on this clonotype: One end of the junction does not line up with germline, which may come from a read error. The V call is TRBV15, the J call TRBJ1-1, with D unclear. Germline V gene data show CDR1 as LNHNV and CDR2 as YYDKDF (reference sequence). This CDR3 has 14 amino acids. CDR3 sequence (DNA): TGTGCCAGCAGCCCACTTAGGGAGAACACTGAAGCTTTCTTT. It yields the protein CASSPLRENTEAFF.

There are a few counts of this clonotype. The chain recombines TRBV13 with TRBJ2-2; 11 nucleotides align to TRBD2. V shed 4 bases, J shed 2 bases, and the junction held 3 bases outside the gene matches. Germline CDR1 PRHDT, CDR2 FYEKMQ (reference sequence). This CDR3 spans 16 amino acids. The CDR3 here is CASSWGTSGNTGELFF. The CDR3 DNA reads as TGTGCCAGCAGCTGGGGGACTAGCGGCAACACCGGGGAGCTGTTTTTT. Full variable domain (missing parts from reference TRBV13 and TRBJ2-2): AAGVIQSPRHLIKEKRETATLKCYPIPRHDTVYWYQQGPGQDPQFLISFYEKMQSDKGSIPDRFSAQQFSDYHSELNMSSLELGDSALYFCASSWGTSGNTGELFFGEGSRLTVL.

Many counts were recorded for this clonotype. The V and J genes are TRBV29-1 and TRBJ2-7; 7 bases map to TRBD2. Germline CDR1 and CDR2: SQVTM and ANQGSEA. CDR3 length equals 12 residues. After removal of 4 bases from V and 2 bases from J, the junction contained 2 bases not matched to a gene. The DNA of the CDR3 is TGCAGCGTTGCGGCGGGAGCCTACGAGCAGTACTTC. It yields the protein CSVAAGAYEQYF.

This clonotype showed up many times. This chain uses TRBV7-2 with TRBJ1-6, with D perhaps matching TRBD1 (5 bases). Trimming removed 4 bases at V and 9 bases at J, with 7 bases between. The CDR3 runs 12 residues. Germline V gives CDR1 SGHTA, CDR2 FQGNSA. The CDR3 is CASSWRGSPLHF. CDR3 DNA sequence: TGTGCCAGCAGCTGGAGGGGTTCACCCCTCCACTTT.

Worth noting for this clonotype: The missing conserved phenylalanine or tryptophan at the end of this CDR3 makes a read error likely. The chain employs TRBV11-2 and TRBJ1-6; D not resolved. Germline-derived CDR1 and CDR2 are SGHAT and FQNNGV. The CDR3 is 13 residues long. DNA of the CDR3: TGCGCCAGCAGCCCCAGGTTCGGTTCACCCCTCCACCTT. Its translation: CASSPRFGSPLHL.

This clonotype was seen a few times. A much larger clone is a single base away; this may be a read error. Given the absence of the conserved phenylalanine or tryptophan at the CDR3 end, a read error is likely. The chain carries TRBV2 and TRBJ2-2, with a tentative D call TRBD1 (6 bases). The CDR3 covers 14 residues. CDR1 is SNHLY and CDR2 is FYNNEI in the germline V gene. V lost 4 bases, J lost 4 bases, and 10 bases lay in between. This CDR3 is CASSAGTFTGELFS. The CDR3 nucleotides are TGTGCCAGCAGTGCCGGGACATTCACCGGGGAGCTGTTTTCT.

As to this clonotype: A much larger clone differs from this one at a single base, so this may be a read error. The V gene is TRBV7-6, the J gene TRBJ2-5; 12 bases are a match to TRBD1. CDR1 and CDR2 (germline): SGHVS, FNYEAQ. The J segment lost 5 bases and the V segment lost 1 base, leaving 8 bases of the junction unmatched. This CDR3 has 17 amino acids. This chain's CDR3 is CASSLDHGTGGPETQYF. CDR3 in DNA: TGTGCCAGCAGCTTAGATCATGGGACAGGGGGCCCGGAGACCCAGTACTTC.

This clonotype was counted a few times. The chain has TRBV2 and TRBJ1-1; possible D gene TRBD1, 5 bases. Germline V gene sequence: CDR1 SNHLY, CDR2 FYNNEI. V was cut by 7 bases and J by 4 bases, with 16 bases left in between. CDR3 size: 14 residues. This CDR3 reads CASTSATESTEAFF. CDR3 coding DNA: TGTGCCAGCACCTCTGCGACAGAATCCACTGAAGCTTTCTTT.